These 21 T cell receptor beta chains came from one sample sequenced in a study of blood T cell repertoires in COVID-19 (dated by TCRdb to about 2020). Receptor libraries were prepared by the immunoSEQ multiplex PCR assay. This is the immuneACCESS table as TCRdb keeps it, with only in-frame sequences that have V and J called. A part of the clones is gone; compared with another copy, unresolved V genes explain less than half, and the rest is unexplained. The sample table records around 200,000 clones; approximately 89% of these occur just once. Less than 3.5% of the sample goes to the ten largest clones. The sample taken for sequencing was peripheral blood. The receptors here all came from a man aged 65-85 years with acute or convalescent COVID-19.

This clone was observed a handful of times. Other nucleotide sequences in the sample specify the same CDR3. The chain uses TRBV7-3 and TRBJ1-1, with D possibly being TRBD1 (5 bases). V lost 5 bases and J lost 4, with 14 bases in between. The germline V gene has CDR1 SGHTA and CDR2 FQGTGA. The CDR3 length is 14 residues. CDR3 protein: CASSPRGGTTEAFF. The DNA of the CDR3 is TGTGCCAGCAGCCCCAGAGGAGGGACCACTGAAGCTTTCTTT.

This chain connects TRBV7-9 to TRBJ1-5; TRBD1 might be the D (5 bases). Trimming stripped 7 bases from V and 1 base from J, with 11 bases between. Germline values: CDR1 SEHNR, CDR2 FQNEAQ (reference sequence). This CDR3 has 14 residues. The chain's CDR3 is CASTEQESNQPQHF. DNA for the CDR3: TGTGCCAGCACCGAACAGGAAAGCAATCAGCCCCAGCATTTT.

The CDR3 nucleotides read TGCAGCGTTGACGGGTCCCCCAGGGGAGCTTTCTTT. Protein: CSVDGSPRGAFF. The chain has TRBV29-1 and TRBJ1-1, with a weak D call TRBD1 (6 bases). Germline loops: CDR1 SQVTM, CDR2 ANQGSEA. Trimming removed 3 bases from V and 10 bases from J, with 15 bases in between. This CDR3 has 12 residues. The variable domain in full, with the rest retrieved from reference TRBV29-1 and TRBJ1-1, is SAVISQKPSRDICQRGTSLTIQCQVDSQVTMMFWYRQQPGQSLTLIATANQGSEATYESGFVIDKFPISRPNLTFSTLTVSNMSPEDSSIYLCSVDGSPRGAFFGQGTRLTVV.

The chain couples TRBV27 to TRBJ1-2, with D perhaps matching TRBD1 (6 bases). Germline values: CDR1 MNHEY, CDR2 SMNVEV (reference sequence). The CDR3 contains 15 residues. Trimming removed 5 bases from V and 3 bases from J, with 16 bases in between. In DNA, the CDR3 is TGTGCCAGCAGTCCTTTAACAGGGTCGGACTATGGCTACACCTTC. Amino acid sequence: CASSPLTGSDYGYTF.

This clone was recorded only once. The chain recombines TRBV19 with TRBJ2-5, with 13 nucleotides matching TRBD2. Trimming took 10 bases from V and 7 from J; bases not matched to a gene: 12. Germline CDR1 and CDR2: LNHDA and SQIVND (reference sequence). There are 15 residues in the CDR3. Here the CDR3 reads CATGTSGKGGGTQYF. The CDR3 DNA reads TGTGCCACCGGGACTAGCGGGAAAGGTGGCGGGACCCAGTACTTC.

The J gene is TRBJ2-2, the V gene TRBV6-5; D might be TRBD1 (6 bases). V was shortened by 6 bases and J by 1 base, with 9 bases between the two germline ends. The CDR3 runs to 14 residues. Germline loops: CDR1 MNHEY, CDR2 SVGAGI. The chain's CDR3 is CASSGQMNTGELFF. The CDR3 region has the DNA TGTGCCAGCAGCGGACAGATGAACACCGGGGAGCTGTTTTTT.

This chain joins TRBV10-3 and TRBJ1-1; perhaps TRBD1 as D (5 bases). Germline V gives CDR1 ENHRY, CDR2 SYGVKD. V was trimmed by 4 bases and J by 4 bases, leaving 13 bases between them. The CDR3 runs 14 residues. The CDR3 sequence: CAISVGSGGTEAFF. CDR3 in DNA: TGTGCCATCAGTGTGGGGAGCGGGGGCACTGAAGCTTTCTTT.

The chain joins TRBV6-6 to TRBJ2-5, with TRBD1 identical over 7 bases. The CDR3 extends over 14 amino acids. Germline V gene sequence: CDR1 MNHNY, CDR2 SVGAGI (reference sequence). V dropped 6 bases and J dropped 4; count of bases not matched to a gene: 8. The CDR3 DNA is TGTGCCAGCAGCCGAGACAGGGCCCGAGAGACCCAGTACTTC. Protein product: CASSRDRARETQYF.

This chain joins TRBV2 and TRBJ2-5; D is ambiguous. CDR3 size: 12 residues. Germline values: CDR1 SNHLY, CDR2 FYNNEI. V was trimmed by 7 bases and J by 1 base, leaving 7 bases between them. The CDR3 reads CASTHSQETQYF. In DNA form, the CDR3 reads TGTGCCAGCACCCACAGCCAAGAGACCCAGTACTTC.

This clone was detected once. J is TRBJ2-1 and V is TRBV3-1 (or the pseudogene TRBV3-2), with D maybe TRBD2 (6 bases). The germline CDR1 and CDR2 sequences are LGHDT and YNNKEL (reference sequence). The CDR3 runs 13 residues. V was cut by 2 bases and J by 11 bases, with 13 bases left in between. The DNA for the CDR3 is TGTGCCAGCAGCCAAAACGGAGGGACCCAGCAGTTCTTC. Its translation is CASSQNGGTQQFF.

The J gene is TRBJ1-4, the V gene TRBV5-4; 9 bases agree with TRBD1. Germline trimming cut 4 bases from V and 8 bases from J; bases unmatched to any gene: 3. The CDR3 is 13 residues long. Germline loops: CDR1 SGHNT, CDR2 YYREEE (reference sequence). The CDR3 protein is CASSRTGDEKLFF. CDR3 sequence (DNA): TGTGCCAGCAGCCGGACAGGGGACGAAAAACTGTTTTTT.

The chain recombines TRBV20-1 with TRBJ1-5; 7 bases align to TRBD1. Germline V gene lookup returns CDR1 DFQATT and CDR2 SNEGSKA (reference sequence). J lost 6 bases, V lost 3 bases, and 5 bases had no gene match. The CDR3 length is 13 residues. This chain's CDR3 is CSASSQGGQPQHF. The CDR3 DNA reads as TGCAGTGCTAGTTCCCAGGGGGGTCAGCCCCAGCATTTT.

This chain joins TRBV11-3 and TRBJ1-1, with TRBD1 matching 12 bases. CDR1 SGHNT and CDR2 YENEEA come from the germline V gene. V shed 4 bases, J shed 7 bases, and the junction held 4 bases outside the gene matches. The CDR3 sequence is 14 residues long. CDR3 residues: CASSYGTGGGEAFF. The CDR3, as DNA: TGTGCCAGCAGCTATGGGACAGGGGGCGGTGAAGCTTTCTTT.

The chain carries TRBV5-1 and TRBJ2-3, with a tentative D call TRBD1 (5 bases). The CDR3 consists of 15 residues. With 3 bases removed from V and 0 bases from J, the gap between germline ends came to 11 bases. From germline, CDR1 is SGHRS and CDR2 YFSETQ. The CDR3 DNA reads as TGCGCCAGCAGCTCGACAGCCTCTAGCACAGATACGCAGTATTTT. Amino acid sequence: CASSSTASSTDTQYF.

The chain employs TRBV30 and TRBJ2-5; D gene unclear. The CDR3 is made up of 11 amino acids. The germline V gene has CDR1 GTSNPN and CDR2 SVGIG (reference sequence). The V and J ends lost 2 bases and 5 bases respectively, with 6 bases between them. In DNA, the CDR3 is TGTGCCTGGAGTCGTTCGGAGACCCAGTACTTC. Translating gives CAWSRSETQYF.

The V call is TRBV24-1, the J call TRBJ2-5; TRBD1 matches at 9 bases. The germline V gene encodes CDR1 KGHDR and CDR2 SFDVKD. The CDR3 is made up of 15 amino acids. V dropped 1 base and J dropped 4; count of bases not matched to a gene: 3. The DNA for the CDR3 is TGTGCCACCAGTGATTTTACAGGGGGCAGAGAGACCCAGTACTTC. It specifies CATSDFTGGRETQYF.

The V call is TRBV11-2, the J call TRBJ1-1; unclear D gene. The CDR3 has 14 amino acids. The V and J ends lost 2 bases and 0 bases respectively, with 7 bases between them. CDR1 is SGHAT and CDR2 is FQNNGV in the germline V gene. This CDR3 is CASSLIELNTEAFF. In DNA form, the CDR3 reads TGTGCCAGCAGCTTAATTGAGTTGAACACTGAAGCTTTCTTT.

This clone was found once. The V gene is TRBV18, the J gene TRBJ1-6; possible D gene TRBD1, 5 bases. V gave up 1 base and J gave up 9 bases, with 10 bases separating them. This CDR3 has 14 amino acids. The germline V gene encodes CDR1 KGHSH and CDR2 LQKENI. Written as DNA, the CDR3 is TGTGCCAGCTCACCACGCCGGGACTCTTCACCCCTCCACTTT. It yields the protein CASSPRRDSSPLHF.

This chain connects TRBV6-6 to TRBJ1-6; D gene ambiguous. Germline CDR1 reads MNHNY; CDR2 reads SVGAGI (reference sequence). V lost 2 bases to trimming and J lost 7 bases, with 3 bases between them. The CDR3 length is 12 residues. This chain's CDR3 is CASSYPNSPLHF. The CDR3 DNA sequence: TGTGCCAGCAGTTACCCAAATTCACCCCTCCACTTT.

The gene calls are TRBV5-1 and TRBJ2-1; 14 bases align to TRBD2. V gave up 5 bases and J gave up 8 bases; unmatched junction bases: 3. CDR1 SGHRS and CDR2 YFSETQ come from the germline V gene. The CDR3 is 14 residues long. This chain's CDR3 is CASSSTSGGDEQFF. The CDR3 DNA reads TGCGCCAGCAGTTCGACTAGCGGGGGGGATGAGCAGTTCTTC.

The chain carries TRBV12-3 or TRBV12-4 and TRBJ2-1, with D maybe TRBD1 (6 bases). V shed 7 bases and J shed 6 bases, with 10 bases lying between them. The CDR3 runs to 12 residues. DNA for the CDR3: TGTGCCAGCACTCGGACAGTCAATGAGCAGTTCTTC. Its translation: CASTRTVNEQFF.